The 8 T cell receptor beta chains below come from one sample, sequenced in a study of metastatic and nonmetastatic thyroid tumors. Each patient went into thyroid surgery without having received any treatment. TCRdb re-clonotyped the PCR reads through MiXCR. Here the sample spans more than 9,500 clones, roughly 27% being singletons. The sequenced sample consisted of tumor tissue. The receptors come from a female donor with papillary thyroid cancer or a benign thyroid nodule (not recorded which). Some clones in this sample may be carry-over from other donors' samples.

This clone is labeled medium-sized. The chain employs TRBV11-2 and TRBJ1-6, with 9 positions matching TRBD1. Germline-derived CDR1 and CDR2 are SGHAT and FQNNGV. This CDR3 is built from 16 residues. Unmatched junction bases numbered 8, after V lost 1 base and J lost 10 bases. CDR3 DNA sequence: TGTGCCAGCAGCTTAGTTGCCGGGACAGGGCGATCACCCCTCCACTTT. Residues: CASSLVAGTGRSPLHF.

This clone was recorded a few times. This chain links TRBV6-5 with TRBJ2-7; TRBD2 is a possible D gene (6 bases). This CDR3 contains 13 residues. Deletions cut 2 bases from V and 4 bases from J, with 9 bases between. Germline loops: CDR1 MNHEY, CDR2 SVGAGI. CDR3 loop: CASSYRGGYEQYV. The CDR3 nucleotides read TGTGCCAGCAGTTACAGGGGAGGTTACGAGCAGTACGTC.

This chain links TRBV7-3 with TRBJ2-1; TRBD1 might be the D (6 bases). Germline loops: CDR1 SGHTA, CDR2 FQGTGA. The V gene lost 5 bases and the J gene lost 6 bases, with 17 bases spanning the gap. The CDR3 is made up of 15 amino acids. The CDR3 sequence: CASSPRQAQSNEQFF. In nucleotides, the CDR3 is TGTGCCAGCAGCCCCAGACAGGCACAGTCCAATGAGCAGTTCTTC.

In its sample, this clone was seen a few times. V is TRBV6-1 and J is TRBJ2-2; TRBD1 agrees at 11 bases. Germline loops: CDR1 MNHNS, CDR2 SASEGT. With V trimmed by 6 bases and J by 5 bases, 5 bases remained unmatched. This CDR3 has 15 amino acids. The CDR3 DNA is TGTGCCAGCAGGAGAGGGACAGGGGGTACCGGGGAGCTGTTTTTT. Translation gives CASRRGTGGTGELFF.

The count of this clone is one. The chain uses TRBV5-1 and TRBJ1-4, with 7 nucleotides matching TRBD1. The CDR3 totals 15 residues. The trim removed 0 bases at V and 8 bases at J, leaving 7 bases unmatched. Germline lookup yields CDR1 SGHRS and CDR2 YFSETQ. The chain's CDR3 is CASSLATGDGEKLFF. CDR3 nucleotide sequence: TGCGCCAGCAGCTTGGCTACAGGGGATGGAGAAAAACTGTTTTTT.

The rearrangement links TRBV6-2 or TRBV6-3 to TRBJ2-1; 11 bases agree with TRBD2. Per the germline V gene, CDR1 is MNHEY and CDR2 is SVGEGT. The ends lost 6 bases at V and 3 bases at J; junction bases unmatched: 13. This CDR3 is 18 amino acids long. CDR3 protein: CASSGIWTSGLIYNEQFF. The CDR3 bases are TGTGCCAGCAGCGGGATATGGACTAGCGGGCTTATCTACAATGAGCAGTTCTTC.

There are many counts of this clone. This chain uses TRBV6-1 with TRBJ1-4, with 7 bases aligning to TRBD1. After removal of 8 bases from V and 5 bases from J, the junction contained 8 bases not matched to a gene. The CDR3 length is 14 residues. The germline gives CDR1 MNHNS, CDR2 SASEGT. The CDR3: CASGRQGGNEKLFF. The DNA for the CDR3 is TGTGCCAGCGGTCGACAGGGTGGAAATGAAAAACTGTTTTTT.

The CDR3 here is CASSEAGTGGDTIYF. The DNA of the CDR3 is TGTGCCAGCAGTGAAGCCGGGACAGGGGGGGACACCATATATTTT. The gene calls are TRBV6-1 and TRBJ1-3; 11 nucleotides match TRBD1. This CDR3 is built from 15 residues. CDR1 is MNHNS and CDR2 is SASEGT in the germline V gene. Unmatched junction bases numbered 3, after V lost 0 bases and J lost 8 bases.